Listed below are T cell receptor beta chains from one sample, sequenced in a study of blood T cell repertoires in COVID-19. Sequenced by immunoSEQ multiplex PCR; TCRdb stores in-frame clones only, minus some. The sample lists around 69,000 clones, roughly 85% occurring once. The specimen sequenced was peripheral blood. These receptors originate from a man aged 45-60 years with acute or convalescent COVID-19. CDR3s include the opening cysteine and the closing phenylalanine or tryptophan. Fields, in order: J gene, V gene, D gene, clone size, CDR3 protein, CDR3 DNA. A D gene is named only where the DNA matches it firmly. Only part of the rows carry a size: once, few, many, or a class if the clone is expanded.

>TRBJ1-3|TRBV6-5|TRBD1|-
CASSWGTGGRGNTIYF
TGTGCCAGCAGTTGGGGAACAGGGGGAAGGGGAAACACCATATATTTT
>TRBJ1-3|TRBV5-1|TRBD1|few
CASSLAGTALANTIYF
TGCGCCAGCAGCTTGGCCGGGACAGCCCTGGCAAACACCATATATTTT
>TRBJ1-2|TRBV2|-|once
CASSEAAQITYGYTF
TGTGCCAGCAGTGAAGCCGCCCAGATTACATATGGCTACACCTTC
>TRBJ2-3|TRBV25-1|TRBD2|-
CASRSRGAYTDTQYF
TGTGCCAGCAGATCGCGGGGGGCATACACAGATACGCAGTATTTT
>TRBJ1-1|TRBV5-1|-|-
CASSSWAPNTEAFF
TGCGCCAGCAGCTCCTGGGCCCCGAACACTGAAGCTTTCTTT
>TRBJ1-6|TRBV2|TRBD1|-
CASSPSGQENSPLHF
TGTGCCAGCAGCCCCTCGGGACAGGAGAATTCACCCCTCCACTTT
>TRBJ1-2|TRBV25-1|-|-
CASSERVVQGYYGYTF
TGTGCCAGCAGTGAAAGGGTTGTTCAGGGATACTATGGCTACACCTTC
>TRBJ2-1|TRBV6-5|TRBD2|-
CASRSGGVNEQFF
TGTGCCAGCAGGTCGGGGGGGGTTAATGAGCAGTTCTTC
>TRBJ2-5|TRBV15|-|-
CATSRGSPFQETQYF
TGTGCCACCAGCAGAGGAAGCCCTTTCCAAGAGACCCAGTACTTC
>TRBJ2-1|TRBV18|TRBD2|-
CASCSGGDNEQFF
TGTGCCAGCTGTAGCGGGGGGGACAATGAGCAGTTCTTC
>TRBJ2-7|TRBV5-6|-|-
CASSGPRGMTYEQYF
TGTGCCAGCAGTGGGCCAAGGGGTATGACCTACGAGCAGTACTTC
>TRBJ1-2|TRBV15|TRBD1|few
CATSSQGQNYGYTF
TGTGCCACCAGCTCCCAGGGACAGAACTATGGCTACACCTTC
>TRBJ1-1|TRBV4-1|-|-
CASSQAGGESITEAFF
TGCGCCAGCAGCCAGGCCGGGGGAGAAAGTATCACTGAAGCTTTCTTT
>TRBJ2-1|TRBV4-1|-|-
CASSQGTDTYNEQFF
TGCGCCAGCAGCCAAGGGACAGACACCTACAATGAGCAGTTCTTC
>TRBJ1-6|TRBV5-6|TRBD1|-
CASSLDEDRATYNSPLHF
TGTGCCAGCAGCCTCGATGAGGACAGGGCGACCTATAATTCACCCCTCCACTTT
>TRBJ2-1|TRBV6-5|-|-
CASRPQGTPYNEQFF
TGTGCCAGCAGGCCTCAGGGGACCCCCTACAATGAGCAGTTCTTC
>TRBJ1-4|TRBV6-7|-|-
CARQGDEKLFF
TGTGCCAGGCAGGGCGATGAAAAACTGTTTTTT
>TRBJ2-5|TRBV6-1|TRBD2|-
CASSDIAGGQETQYF
TGTGCCAGCAGTGACATAGCGGGGGGTCAAGAGACCCAGTACTTC
>TRBJ1-2|TRBV5-6|TRBD1|-
CASSSLLSPRGIDYGYTF
TGTGCCAGCAGCTCGCTACTATCCCCCAGGGGGATAGACTATGGCTACACCTTC
>TRBJ2-7|TRBV7-2|TRBD1|-
CASSLAGTGGYEQYF
TGTGCCAGCAGCTTAGCCGGGACAGGGGGCTACGAGCAGTACTTC
>TRBJ1-2|TRBV14|-|once
CASSQEDSRNYGYTF
TGTGCCAGCAGCCAAGAAGACAGTCGAAACTATGGCTACACCTTC
>TRBJ1-1|TRBV30|-|-
CAWSSGLVSEAFF
TGTGCCTGGAGCTCCGGCCTAGTATCTGAAGCTTTCTTT
>TRBJ1-2|TRBV11-2|-|-
CASSSLVRDTYGYTF
TGTGCCAGCAGTTCCTTAGTACGGGACACCTATGGCTACACCTTC
>TRBJ2-2|TRBV2|-|once
CASSEELVGTGELFF
TGTGCCAGCAGTGAAGAGCTAGTTGGGACCGGGGAGCTGTTTTTT
>TRBJ2-2|TRBV2|TRBD2|-
CASRGTSPGGELFF
TGTGCCAGCAGGGGGACTAGCCCGGGCGGGGAGCTGTTTTTT
>TRBJ1-2|TRBV6-6|TRBD1|few
CASSWGQGAYGYTF
TGTGCCAGCAGTTGGGGACAGGGGGCATATGGCTACACCTTC
>TRBJ1-3|TRBV4-1|-|-
CASSQGASSGNTIYF
TGCGCCAGCAGCCAAGGAGCGAGCTCTGGAAACACCATATATTTT
>TRBJ2-1|TRBV5-1|-|-
CASSLSGGGHNEQFF
TGCGCCAGCAGCTTGTCTGGGGGGGGGCACAATGAGCAGTTCTTC
>TRBJ2-7|TRBV18|TRBD2|-
CASSPSGGLGEQYF
TGTGCCAGCTCACCATCGGGGGGGCTTGGCGAGCAGTACTTC
>TRBJ1-5|TRBV6-6|-|-
CASRILSDQPQHF
TGTGCCAGCAGAATCCTGTCCGATCAGCCCCAGCATTTT
>TRBJ2-1|TRBV11-2|TRBD2|-
CASSLWSRGSGVNEQFF
TGTGCCAGCAGCTTATGGAGCCGGGGTAGCGGGGTCAATGAGCAGTTCTTC
>TRBJ1-4|TRBV30|TRBD1|once
CALGPGTGNEKLFF
TGTGCCTTAGGGCCCGGGACAGGGAATGAAAAACTGTTTTTT
>TRBJ1-6|TRBV13|TRBD1|-
CASSSTGNQDNSPLHF
TGTGCCAGCAGCTCGACAGGGAACCAGGATAATTCACCCCTCCACTTT
>TRBJ2-4|TRBV6-1|-|-
CASSEGHHIQYF
TGTGCCAGCAGTGAAGGACACCACATTCAGTACTTC
>TRBJ2-6|TRBV5-1|TRBD1|-
CASGTGGASGANVLTF
TGCGCCAGCGGGACAGGGGGCGCATCTGGGGCCAACGTCCTGACTTTC
>TRBJ1-5|TRBV19|-|-
CASSITAGRGYQPQHF
TGTGCCAGTAGTATAACTGCAGGGCGGGGGTATCAGCCCCAGCATTTT
>TRBJ2-1|TRBV20-1|-|-
CSASRLAAYNEQFF
TGCAGTGCTAGTCGGCTAGCAGCTTACAATGAGCAGTTCTTC
>TRBJ2-5|TRBV5-1|-|-
CASSFIRHQQETQYF
TGCGCCAGCAGCTTTATCAGACACCAACAAGAGACCCAGTACTTC
>TRBJ2-3|TRBV4-1|-|-
CASSQELGTDTQYF
TGCGCCAGCAGCCAAGAACTGGGCACAGATACGCAGTATTTT
>TRBJ1-2|TRBV2|-|few
CASSRTAVYGYTF
TGTGCCAGCAGCAGGACAGCCGTCTACGGCTACACCTTC
>TRBJ2-3|TRBV3-1/TRBV3-2|-|-
CASSQMRSDTQYF
TGTGCCAGCAGCCAAATGCGGTCCGATACGCAGTATTTT
>TRBJ2-1|TRBV27|-|once
CASSVLYPGDEQFF
TGTGCCAGCAGTGTACTTTACCCGGGGGATGAGCAGTTCTTC
>TRBJ1-3|TRBV10-1|-|-
CASSTWDFSSGNTIYF
TGCGCCAGCAGCACCTGGGACTTCAGCTCTGGAAACACCATATATTTT
>TRBJ1-1|TRBV18|-|-
CASCDRPGLVTEAFF
TGTGCCAGCTGCGACAGGCCCGGGCTCGTCACTGAAGCTTTCTTT
>TRBJ2-3|TRBV11-2|-|-
CASRLWGADTQYF
TGTGCCAGCAGGTTATGGGGGGCAGATACGCAGTATTTT
>TRBJ2-5|TRBV11-2|TRBD1|-
CASSFGQGGSVTQYF
TGTGCCAGCAGCTTCGGACAGGGGGGTAGTGTGACCCAGTACTTC
>TRBJ2-1|TRBV6-4|TRBD2|-
CASSVGGGANEQFF
TGTGCCAGCAGTGTTGGCGGGGGGGCCAATGAGCAGTTCTTC
>TRBJ2-4|TRBV20-1|-|-
CSAQSPGIRYF
TGCAGTGCTCAGAGTCCGGGAATTCGGTACTTC
>TRBJ2-1|TRBV5-1|TRBD2|-
CASSLVAGGANEQFF
TGCGCCAGCAGCTTGGTCGCCGGGGGGGCCAATGAGCAGTTCTTC
>TRBJ1-2|TRBV12-5|-|-
CASGLPRYGQNYGYTF
TGTGCTAGTGGTTTGCCCCGGTACGGACAGAACTATGGCTACACCTTC
>TRBJ2-1|TRBV6-5|TRBD2|once
CASSTIAGAYNEQFF
TGTGCCAGCAGTACTATAGCGGGTGCATACAATGAGCAGTTCTTC
>TRBJ2-7|TRBV20-1|TRBD2|-
CSASGRDPFSYEQYF
TGCAGTGCTAGTGGGAGGGATCCTTTTTCCTACGAGCAGTACTTC